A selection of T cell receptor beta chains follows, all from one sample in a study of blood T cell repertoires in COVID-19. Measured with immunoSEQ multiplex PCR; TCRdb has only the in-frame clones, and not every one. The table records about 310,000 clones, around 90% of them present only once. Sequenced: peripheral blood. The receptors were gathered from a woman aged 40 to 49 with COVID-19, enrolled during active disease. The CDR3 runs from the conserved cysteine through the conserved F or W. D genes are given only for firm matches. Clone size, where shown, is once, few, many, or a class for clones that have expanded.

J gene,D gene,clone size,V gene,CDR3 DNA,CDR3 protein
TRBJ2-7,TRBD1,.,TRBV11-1,TGTGCCAGCAGCCTAAGGACAGGGGGTATATACGAGCAGTACTTC,CASSLRTGGIYEQYF
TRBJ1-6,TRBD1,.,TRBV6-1,TGTGCCAGCAGTGATACAGGGGGCTCCTATAATTCACCCCTCCACTTT,CASSDTGGSYNSPLHF
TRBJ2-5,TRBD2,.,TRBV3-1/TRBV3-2,TGTGCCAGCAGCCGCCAACTAGCGGCTGAGACCCAGTACTTC,CASSRQLAAETQYF
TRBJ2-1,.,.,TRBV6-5,TGTGCCAGCAGTTACCCGCCGGGTTCCAACTTCGGTGAGCAGTTCTTC,CASSYPPGSNFGEQFF
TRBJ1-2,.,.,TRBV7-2,TGTGCCAGCAGCTTCATGACAGGAGAAACGGGCTACACCTTC,CASSFMTGETGYTF
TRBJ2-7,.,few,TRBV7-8,TGTGCCAGCAGCCCAGACGGCAGGGGAACCTACGAGCAGTACTTC,CASSPDGRGTYEQYF
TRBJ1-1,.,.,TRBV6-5,TGTGCCAGCAGTTTCCGGCGGGACACTGAAGCTTTCTTT,CASSFRRDTEAFF
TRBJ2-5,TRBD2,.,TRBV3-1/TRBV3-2,TGTGCCAGCAGCCGCGGGGGGGCGTTACAAGAGACCCAGTACTTC,CASSRGGALQETQYF
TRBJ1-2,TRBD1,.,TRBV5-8,TGTGCCAGCAGCTGGCCCGGGACAGGGTATGGCTACACCTTC,CASSWPGTGYGYTF
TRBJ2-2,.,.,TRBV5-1,TGCGCCAGCAGCTCCTCCCCCCAGGAAGGGAACACCGGGGAGCTGTTTTTT,CASSSSPQEGNTGELFF
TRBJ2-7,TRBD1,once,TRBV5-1,TGCGCCAGCACACCCACAGGGGGGAGGAGCTCCTACGAGCAGTACTTC,CASTPTGGRSSYEQYF
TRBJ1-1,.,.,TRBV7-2,TGTGCCAGCAGCCGGCAGGGTTCGGGTACGAACACTGAAGCTTTCTTT,CASSRQGSGTNTEAFF
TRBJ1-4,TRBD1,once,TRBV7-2,TGTGCCAGCAGCTCCCAGGGGGCCAGTGAAAAACTGTTTTTT,CASSSQGASEKLFF
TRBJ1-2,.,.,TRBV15,TGTGCCACCAGCAGAGAATCAGGCGCCTATGGCTACACCTTC,CATSRESGAYGYTF
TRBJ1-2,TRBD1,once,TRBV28,TGTGCCAGCAGTGTCCAGGGGGGTGGGGTGTACTTTGGCTACACCTTC,CASSVQGGGVYFGYTF
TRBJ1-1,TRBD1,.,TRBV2,TGTGCCAGCAGGACTGAGGGGGCGAGGAACACTGAAGCTTTCTTT,CASRTEGARNTEAFF
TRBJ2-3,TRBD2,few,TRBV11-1,TGTGCCAGCAGCCCTAGCGGGAGCGTAGATACGCAGTATTTT,CASSPSGSVDTQYF
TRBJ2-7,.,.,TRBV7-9,TGTGCCAGCAGCTTTCCCTCGCGAGACGAGGCCTCCTACGAGCAGTACTTC,CASSFPSRDEASYEQYF
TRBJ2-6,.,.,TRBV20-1,TGCAGTGCTCAGGGGGCCAACGTCCTGACTTTC,CSAQGANVLTF
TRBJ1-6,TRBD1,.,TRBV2,TGTGCCAGCAGTGAACGGGCAGGGGGAACTAATTCACCCCTCCACTTT,CASSERAGGTNSPLHF
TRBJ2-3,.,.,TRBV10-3,TGTGCCATCAGTGATGACAGGATAACAGATACGCAGTATTTT,CAISDDRITDTQYF
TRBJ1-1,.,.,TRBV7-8,TGTGCCAGCAGCCCTGACCCGGGGGGGACTGAAGCTTTCTTT,CASSPDPGGTEAFF
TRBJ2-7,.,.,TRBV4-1,TGCGCCAGCAGCCCCATGTGGGGGGACTCCTACGAGCAGTACTTC,CASSPMWGDSYEQYF
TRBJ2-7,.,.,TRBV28,TGTGCCAGCAGTCCCGGGATCTTTCACGAGCAGTACTTC,CASSPGIFHEQYF
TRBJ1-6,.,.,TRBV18,TGTGCCAGCTCACCCACGGGGTCCGGGGATAATTCACCCCTCCACTTT,CASSPTGSGDNSPLHF
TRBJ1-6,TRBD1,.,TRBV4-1,TGCGCCAGCAGCCAAGCCGGGACAGGGCAGGAGGGGGATTATAATTCACCCCTCCACTTT,CASSQAGTGQEGDYNSPLHF
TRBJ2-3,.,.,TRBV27,TGTGCCAGCAGGGTAAGATTCGGTACGCAGTATTTT,CASRVRFGTQYF
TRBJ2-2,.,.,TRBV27,TGTGCCAGCCGTATACAGGGCCTCCTCACCGGGGAGCTGTTTTTT,CASRIQGLLTGELFF
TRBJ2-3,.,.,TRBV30,TGTGCCTGGAGTGTGGCTACAGATACGCAGTATTTT,CAWSVATDTQYF
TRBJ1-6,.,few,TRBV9,TGTGCCAGCAGCGTAGCTATGGATTCACCCCTCCACTTT,CASSVAMDSPLHF
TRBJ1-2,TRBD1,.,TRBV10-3,TGTGCCATCAGTGAACCAGGGGGACGAGCTAACTATGGCTACACCTTC,CAISEPGGRANYGYTF
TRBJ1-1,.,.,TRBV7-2,TGTGCCAGCAGCTTATACGGGAACACTGAAGCTTTCTTT,CASSLYGNTEAFF
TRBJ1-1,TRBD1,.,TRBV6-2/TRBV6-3,TGTGCCAGCAGTGCACAGGGGGCCGGCACTGAAGCTTTCTTT,CASSAQGAGTEAFF